A single sample gave rise to the 6 T cell receptor beta chains below, sequenced in a study of blood T cell repertoires in COVID-19. Assay: immunoSEQ multiplex PCR; the TCRdb copy retains only in-frame clones and omits some. Of approximately 190,000 clones in the sample, around four fifths were seen once. The sequenced sample consisted of peripheral blood. The receptor set was obtained from a woman in her 40s with acute or convalescent COVID-19.

V is TRBV7-2 and J is TRBJ2-5, with TRBD2 identical over 12 bases. This CDR3 is built from 19 residues. Germline CDR1 is SGHTA and CDR2 is FQGNSA. V lost 5 bases, J lost 5 bases, and 18 bases stayed unmatched. CDR3 protein: CASSPRGPLAGGRRETQYF. The CDR3 bases are TGTGCCAGCAGCCCCCGGGGTCCACTAGCGGGGGGCCGCCGGGAGACCCAGTACTTC. Using reference TRBV7-2 and TRBJ2-5 for the parts outside the CDR3, the full variable domain is GAGVSQSPSNKVTEKGKDVELRCDPISGHTALYWYRQSLGQGLEFLIYFQGNSAPDKSGLPSDRFSAERTGGSVSTLTIQRTQQEDSAVYLCASSPRGPLAGGRRETQYFGPGTRLLVL.

This clone is a singleton in its sample. V gene TRBV28 combines with J gene TRBJ1-5; 12 bases are a match to TRBD1. The CDR3 is 15 residues long. V lost 5 bases and J lost 7; bases outside the gene matches: 6. Germline assignment: CDR1 MDHEN and CDR2 SYDVKM. CDR3 loop: CASSTRDRGRQPQHF. The CDR3 DNA sequence: TGTGCCAGCAGTACCAGGGACAGGGGGCGCCAGCCCCAGCATTTT.

The chain combines TRBV11-2 with TRBJ1-5; D remains ambiguous. The germline V and J ends were trimmed by 5 bases and 4 bases, with 15 bases remaining between them. This CDR3 has 15 amino acids. Germline CDR1 and CDR2: SGHAT and FQNNGV. The CDR3 spells CASSPGPDGNQPQHF. The CDR3 nucleotides read TGTGCCAGCAGCCCGGGTCCAGACGGGAATCAGCCCCAGCATTTT.

This chain links TRBV12-3 or TRBV12-4 with TRBJ1-6, with a possible D match to TRBD1 (5 bases). The CDR3 totals 12 residues. Trimming shortened V by 3 bases and J by 14 bases, and 11 bases separated the two germline ends. The CDR3 nucleotides read TGTGCCAGCAGTTTTCAGGGACTAGCCCTCCACTTT. Its translation: CASSFQGLALHF.

V and J are TRBV28 and TRBJ2-4, with D possibly matching TRBD1 (5 bases). Germline CDR1 and CDR2: MDHEN and SYDVKM. The CDR3 runs 16 residues. With 6 bases removed from V and 5 bases from J, the gap between germline ends came to 20 bases. The CDR3 region is CASRTTYRGPQNIQYF. The CDR3, as DNA: TGTGCCAGCAGAACAACTTATAGGGGCCCCCAAAACATTCAGTACTTC. Combining the CDR3 with reference TRBV28 and TRBJ2-4 gives the whole variable domain DVKVTQSSRYLVKRTGEKVFLECVQDMDHENMFWYRQDPGLGLRLIYFSYDVKMKEKGDIPEGYSVSREKKERFSLILESASTNQTSMYLCASRTTYRGPQNIQYFGAGTRLSVL.

The sample holds one count of this clone. The CDR3, as DNA: TGTGCCAGCAGCCAAGACAGGGGCCGCGGGGAGCTGTTTTTT. Its translation: CASSQDRGRGELFF. V usage is TRBV3-1 (or the pseudogene TRBV3-2) and J usage is TRBJ2-2, with D possibly TRBD1 on 6 matching bases. The CDR3 sequence is 14 residues long. Between the trimmed V and J ends, which lost 0 bases and 7 bases, there was a span of 9 bases. Germline CDR1 LGHDT, CDR2 YNNKEL (reference sequence).